These 9 T cell receptor beta chains share one sample of origin, sequenced in a study of blood T cell repertoires in COVID-19. The table came from immunoSEQ multiplex PCR; TCRdb's copy has only in-frame clones and leaves some out. Of a few hundred thousand clones in the sample, 85% to 90% were seen once. Sequences were obtained from peripheral blood. The receptors were sampled from a man aged 50 to 60 with acute or convalescent COVID-19.

The chain employs TRBV4-1 and TRBJ1-3; the D is unclear. The germline gives CDR1 MGHRA, CDR2 YSYEKL. V dropped 4 bases and J dropped 0 bases, with 4 bases sitting between them. The CDR3 runs to 13 residues. The CDR3 DNA follows: TGCGCCAGCAGCCCACTCTCTGGAAACACCATATATTTT. Protein product: CASSPLSGNTIYF.

The chain employs TRBV4-1 and TRBJ2-4; no clear D. CDR1 and CDR2 from the germline V gene are MGHRA and YSYEKL. The V end lost 1 base, the J end lost 0 bases, and 19 bases lay between the germline ends. This CDR3 region has 19 residues. The CDR3 nucleotides are TGCGCCAGCAGCCAAGTAGGAGCCTTACCGGTTAGAGCCAAAAACATTCAGTACTTC. It encodes CASSQVGALPVRAKNIQYF.

The V call is TRBV29-1, the J call TRBJ1-1, with D possibly being TRBD1 (6 bases). Trimming shortened V by 7 bases and J by 6 bases, and 18 bases separated the two germline ends. The CDR3 loop spans 13 amino acids. From germline, CDR1 is SQVTM and CDR2 ANQGSEA. The chain's CDR3 is CSARDINLAEAFF. Here the CDR3 DNA reads TGCAGCGCTAGGGACATCAATTTAGCTGAAGCTTTCTTT.

This chain uses TRBV27 with TRBJ1-6, with TRBD1 identical over 9 bases. Germline CDR1 reads MNHEY; CDR2 reads SMNVEV (reference sequence). J lost 10 bases, V lost 3 bases, and 1 base had no gene match. The CDR3 is 13 amino acids. The CDR3 region has the DNA TGTGCCAGCAGTTTGACAGGGGGATCACCCCTCCACTTT. Encoded protein: CASSLTGGSPLHF.

The V gene is TRBV5-1, the J gene TRBJ1-2; tentative D call: TRBD1 (6 bases). Trimming removed 4 bases from V and 3 bases from J, with 31 bases in between. The CDR3 is 20 amino acids. Germline CDR1 is SGHRS and CDR2 is YFSETQ. The DNA for the CDR3 is TGCGCCAGCAGCGCCGGACAGCTTACCAGGGGTATCGGGCCGGACTATGGCTACACCTTC. Translated: CASSAGQLTRGIGPDYGYTF.

The gene calls are TRBV7-6 and TRBJ2-7; D remains ambiguous. V lost 0 bases and J lost 3, with 15 bases in between. The CDR3 runs 16 residues. Germline assignment: CDR1 SGHVS and CDR2 FNYEAQ. CDR3 nucleotides: TGTGCCAGCAGCTTAGCGGCAGGAACCGAGCACTACGAGCAGTACTTC. Amino acids: CASSLAAGTEHYEQYF.

This clone came up a few times. V usage is TRBV11-2 and J usage is TRBJ1-1; D perhaps matches TRBD1 (6 bases). With 5 bases removed from V and 1 base from J, the gap between germline ends came to 11 bases. Germline CDR1 reads SGHAT; CDR2 reads FQNNGV. CDR3 size: 14 residues. The CDR3 sequence: CASSPWTENTEAFF. In nucleotides, the CDR3 is TGTGCCAGCAGCCCCTGGACAGAGAACACTGAAGCTTTCTTT. Drawing the rest from reference TRBV11-2 and TRBJ1-1, the complete variable domain is EAGVAQSPRYKIIEKRQSVAFWCNPISGHATLYWYQQILGQGPKLLIQFQNNGVVDDSQLPKDRFSAERLKGVDSTLKIQPAKLEDSAVYLCASSPWTENTEAFFGQGTRLTVV.

The chain is built from TRBV6-5 and TRBJ1-2; tentatively, D is TRBD1 (6 bases). V lost 5 bases to trimming and J lost 7 bases, with 20 bases between them. Germline CDR1 and CDR2: MNHEY and SVGAGI. The CDR3 sequence is 15 residues long. The CDR3, as DNA: TGTGCCAGCAGTCTTACCGACAGGAACGCCCGTGGCTACACCTTC. Protein: CASSLTDRNARGYTF.

The chain carries TRBV6-2 or TRBV6-3 and TRBJ2-7; 9 bases fit TRBD1. Germline assignment: CDR1 MNHEY and CDR2 SVGEGT. J was trimmed by 2 bases and V by 5 bases; bases with no gene match: 10. CDR3 size: 16 residues. CDR3 loop: CASSEEGTGYAYEQYF. The CDR3 DNA reads as TGTGCCAGCAGTGAGGAGGGGACAGGGTATGCCTACGAGCAGTACTTC.